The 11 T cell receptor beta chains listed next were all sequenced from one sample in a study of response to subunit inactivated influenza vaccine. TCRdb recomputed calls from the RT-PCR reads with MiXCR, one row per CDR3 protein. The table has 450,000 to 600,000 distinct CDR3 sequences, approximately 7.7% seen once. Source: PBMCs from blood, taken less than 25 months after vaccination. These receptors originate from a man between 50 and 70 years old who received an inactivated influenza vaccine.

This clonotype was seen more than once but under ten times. The CDR3 region has the DNA TGCAGTGCTAGCGGGGGGGCCCACAATGAGCAGTTCTTC. This gives the protein CSASGGAHNEQFF. The V and J genes are TRBV20-1 and TRBJ2-1, with 8 bases identical to TRBD2. With 3 bases clipped from V and 5 bases from J, the junction kept 3 bases outside the gene matches. The length of the CDR3 is 13 residues. Per the germline V gene, CDR1 is DFQATT and CDR2 is SNEGSKA (reference sequence).

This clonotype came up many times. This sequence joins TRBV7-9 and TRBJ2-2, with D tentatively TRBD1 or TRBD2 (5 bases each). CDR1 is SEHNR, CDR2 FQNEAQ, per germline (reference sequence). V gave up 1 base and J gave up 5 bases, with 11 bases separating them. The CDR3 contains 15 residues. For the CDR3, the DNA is TGTGCCAGCAGCTTAGAGGGACCCCGGACCGGGGAGCTGTTTTTT. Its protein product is CASSLEGPRTGELFF.

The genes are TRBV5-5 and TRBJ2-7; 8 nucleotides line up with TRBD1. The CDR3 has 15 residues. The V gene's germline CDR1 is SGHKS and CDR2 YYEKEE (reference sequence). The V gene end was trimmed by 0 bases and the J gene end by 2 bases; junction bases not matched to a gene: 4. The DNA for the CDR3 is TGTGCCAGCAGCTTGGGGCGACAGGGGACCTACGAGCAGTACTTC. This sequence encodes CASSLGRQGTYEQYF.

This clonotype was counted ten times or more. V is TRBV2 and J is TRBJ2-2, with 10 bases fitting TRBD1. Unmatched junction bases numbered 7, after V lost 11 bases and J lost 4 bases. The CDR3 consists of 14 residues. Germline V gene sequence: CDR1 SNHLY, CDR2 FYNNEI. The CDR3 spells CAGRQGASTGELFF. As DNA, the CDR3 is TGTGCCGGAAGACAGGGGGCGAGCACCGGGGAGCTGTTTTTT.

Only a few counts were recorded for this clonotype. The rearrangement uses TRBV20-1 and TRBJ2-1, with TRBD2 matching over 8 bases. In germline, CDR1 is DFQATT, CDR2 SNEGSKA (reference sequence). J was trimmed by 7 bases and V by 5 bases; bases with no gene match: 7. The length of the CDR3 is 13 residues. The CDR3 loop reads CSAVSGSSNEQFF. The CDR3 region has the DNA TGCAGTGCTGTCAGCGGGAGTAGTAATGAGCAGTTCTTC.

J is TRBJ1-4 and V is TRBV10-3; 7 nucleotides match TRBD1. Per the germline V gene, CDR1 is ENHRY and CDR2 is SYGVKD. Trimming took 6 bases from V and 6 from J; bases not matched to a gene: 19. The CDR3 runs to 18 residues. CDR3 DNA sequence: TGTGCCATCAGCGCAGGAACAGCGCCAGGGGGGCGAGATGAAAAACTGTTTTTT. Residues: CAISAGTAPGGRDEKLFF.

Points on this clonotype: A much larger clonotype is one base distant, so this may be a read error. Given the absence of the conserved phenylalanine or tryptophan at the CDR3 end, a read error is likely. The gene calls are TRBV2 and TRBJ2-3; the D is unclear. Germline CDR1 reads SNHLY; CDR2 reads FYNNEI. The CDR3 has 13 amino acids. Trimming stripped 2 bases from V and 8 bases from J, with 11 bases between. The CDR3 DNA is TGTGCCAGCAGTGAATTGGCGTTGGCTACGCAGTATTAT. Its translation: CASSELALATQYY.

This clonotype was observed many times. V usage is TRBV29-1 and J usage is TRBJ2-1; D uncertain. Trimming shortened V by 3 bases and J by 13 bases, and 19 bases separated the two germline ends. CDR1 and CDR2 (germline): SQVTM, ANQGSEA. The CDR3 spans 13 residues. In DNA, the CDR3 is TGCAGCGTTGACACCTCCTCGGGCGTCTATCAGTTCTTC. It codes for CSVDTSSGVYQFF.

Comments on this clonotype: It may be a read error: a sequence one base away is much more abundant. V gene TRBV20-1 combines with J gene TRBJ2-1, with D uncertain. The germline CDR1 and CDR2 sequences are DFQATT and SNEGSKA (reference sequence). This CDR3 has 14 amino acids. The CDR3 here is CSASGTEAYKEQFF. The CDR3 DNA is TGCAGTGCTAGTGGCACGGAAGCCTACAAGGAGCAGTTCTTC.

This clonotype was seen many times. The DNA of the CDR3 is TGTGCCAGCAGCTTGAAGAGGACTGAAGCTTTCTTT. Translated: CASSLKRTEAFF. The rearrangement joins TRBV5-6 to TRBJ1-1; D is uncertain. Looked up from germline, CDR1 is SGHDT and CDR2 is YYEEEE. The length of the CDR3 is 12 residues. Trimming pared 1 base from V and 5 bases from J, leaving 6 bases between.

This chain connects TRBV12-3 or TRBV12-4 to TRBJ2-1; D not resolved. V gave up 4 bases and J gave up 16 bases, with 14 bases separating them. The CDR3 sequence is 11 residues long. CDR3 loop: CASSSGPATFF. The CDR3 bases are TGTGCCAGCAGTTCCGGGCCGGCTACCTTCTTC.